The next 19 T cell receptor beta chains were all read from a single sample in a study of blood T cell repertoires in COVID-19. Some clones are missing from TCRdb's copy, which holds only in-frame ones; the method was immunoSEQ multiplex PCR. Altogether 97,000 or so clones are present, roughly 87% being singletons, with the ten largest covering 2% to 2.5%. The sequencing sample was made of peripheral blood. The receptors here all came from a man aged 45 to 65 with active COVID-19.

This chain uses TRBV21-1 with TRBJ2-4; TRBD1 was called by the table and not checked on the DNA. TRBV21-1 is designated a pseudogene. The CDR3 is 14 residues long. CDR3 protein: CASSMVGQRNIQYF. The CDR3 DNA follows: TGTGCCAGCAGCATGGTTGGACAGAGAAACATTCAGTACTTC.

The gene calls are TRBV6-5 and TRBJ1-2, with D perhaps matching TRBD1 (6 bases). CDR3 length equals 15 residues. Trimming removed 5 bases at V and 1 base at J, with 14 bases between. Germline loops: CDR1 MNHEY, CDR2 SVGAGI. The CDR3 sequence is CASSTRDKYNYGYTF. The CDR3 bases are TGTGCCAGCAGTACTCGGGACAAATATAACTATGGCTACACCTTC.

This clone has just one count. This chain uses TRBV7-2 with TRBJ2-4, with D perhaps TRBD2 (5 bases). The V and J ends lost 5 bases and 0 bases respectively, with 17 bases between them. Germline V lookup: CDR1 SGHTA, CDR2 FQGNSA. The CDR3 has 17 residues. This CDR3 is CASSPPFGGLAKNIQYF. CDR3 bases: TGTGCCAGCAGCCCACCGTTTGGAGGACTAGCCAAAAACATTCAGTACTTC. Looking up the rest from reference TRBV7-2 and TRBJ2-4 gives the full variable domain: GAGVSQSPSNKVTEKGKDVELRCDPISGHTALYWYRQSLGQGLEFLIYFQGNSAPDKSGLPSDRFSAERTGGSVSTLTIQRTQQEDSAVYLCASSPPFGGLAKNIQYFGAGTRLSVL.

CDR3 DNA sequence: TGTGCCAGTAGTATAGGTGGCAGGGGGAATTCACCCCTCCACTTT. Its translation is CASSIGGRGNSPLHF. V and J are TRBV19 and TRBJ1-6; 7 bases fit TRBD1. Trimming at V came to 1 base and at J to 7 bases, leaving 4 bases not matched to a gene. CDR1 and CDR2 (germline): LNHDA, SQIVND (reference sequence). The CDR3 has 15 amino acids.

V gene TRBV7-9 combines with J gene TRBJ1-6; possible D gene TRBD1, 5 bases. Trimming shortened V by 1 base and J by 9 bases, and 7 bases separated the two germline ends. The CDR3 has 13 residues. Germline assignment: CDR1 SEHNR and CDR2 FQNEAQ (reference sequence). The CDR3 spells CASSLGQGSPLHF. In DNA, the CDR3 is TGTGCCAGCAGCTTAGGTCAGGGTTCACCCCTCCACTTT.

The rearrangement uses TRBV5-4 and TRBJ1-2; D is perhaps TRBD1 (6 bases). Between the trimmed V and J ends, which lost 4 bases and 4 bases, there was a span of 17 bases. The CDR3 extends over 15 amino acids. The germline gives CDR1 SGHNT, CDR2 YYREEE (reference sequence). The CDR3 bases are TGTGCCAGCAGCCAAGACGCGGACAGACCCTATGGCTACACCTTC. This encodes CASSQDADRPYGYTF.

The chain has TRBV3-1 (or the pseudogene TRBV3-2) and TRBJ2-3, with 8 nucleotides matching TRBD2. The V and J ends lost 1 base and 2 bases, in that order; junction bases with no gene match: 2. The CDR3 is 15 amino acids. Per germline, CDR1 LGHDT and CDR2 YNNKEL (reference sequence). The CDR3 protein is CASSQGRGDTDTQYF. Here the CDR3 DNA reads TGTGCCAGCAGCCAAGGGCGGGGGGACACAGATACGCAGTATTTT.

The chain uses TRBV12-3 or TRBV12-4 and TRBJ1-4; D not certain. CDR3 size: 12 residues. Trimming left V 2 bases short and J 8 bases short, with 6 bases between. CDR3: CASSLSREKLFF. The CDR3 DNA is TGTGCCAGCAGTTTATCTAGAGAAAAACTGTTTTTT.

This clone showed up just once. The chain has TRBV7-9 and TRBJ1-3; no reliable D call. V was trimmed by 4 bases and J by 6 bases, leaving 10 bases between them. The CDR3 spans 13 residues. The V gene's germline CDR1 is SEHNR and CDR2 FQNEAQ (reference sequence). CDR3 bases: TGTGCCAGCAGCTCTTGGGGAGAAAACACCATATATTTT. It codes for CASSSWGENTIYF.

The table lists this clone with a count of one. V usage is TRBV30 and J usage is TRBJ1-2, with D unclear. This CDR3 comprises 11 residues. Looked up from germline, CDR1 is GTSNPN and CDR2 is SVGIG (reference sequence). The V and J ends lost 2 bases and 6 bases respectively, with 7 bases between them. In nucleotides, the CDR3 is TGTGCCTGGAGTCTCCTCCATGGCTACACCTTC. It codes for CAWSLLHGYTF.

This chain connects TRBV6-5 to TRBJ2-7; 7 bases map to TRBD2. Germline V gene data show CDR1 as MNHEY and CDR2 as SVGAGI. This CDR3 contains 13 residues. The V and J ends lost 5 bases and 3 bases, in that order; junction bases with no gene match: 4. The CDR3 coding sequence is TGTGCCAGCAGTCCGGGGGGAGGCTACGAGCAGTACTTC. Protein sequence: CASSPGGGYEQYF.

The chain links TRBV5-4 to TRBJ1-5, with 7 bases fitting TRBD1. Trimming removed 4 bases from V and 7 bases from J; junction bases left unmatched: 5. CDR1 is SGHNT, CDR2 YYREEE, per germline (reference sequence). This CDR3 has 13 residues. The CDR3 region has the DNA TGTGCCAGCAGCGCAGACAGGGCCCAGCCCCAGCATTTT. The encoded protein is CASSADRAQPQHF.

V usage is TRBV5-1 and J usage is TRBJ2-2; unclear D gene. The CDR3 has 15 residues. Deletions cut 0 bases from V and 0 bases from J, with 6 bases between. Germline-derived CDR1 and CDR2 are SGHRS and YFSETQ. CDR3 bases: TGCGCCAGCAGCTTGGCACAGACGAACACCGGGGAGCTGTTTTTT. Its translation is CASSLAQTNTGELFF.

This chain joins TRBV7-2 and TRBJ1-1; 10 nucleotides align to TRBD1. J was trimmed by 1 base and V by 5 bases; bases with no gene match: 4. The CDR3 totals 15 residues. Germline V gene data show CDR1 as SGHTA and CDR2 as FQGNSA. CDR3 amino acids: CASSRDRGGNTEAFF. In nucleotides, the CDR3 is TGTGCCAGCAGCCGGGACAGGGGTGGGAACACTGAAGCTTTCTTT.

This clone was recorded a few times. The CDR3 DNA follows: TGTGCCAGCAGCTTAGTTTCAGAGCAGTACTTC. It yields the protein CASSLVSEQYF. V and J are TRBV11-2 and TRBJ2-7, with unresolved D. With 1 base removed from V and 7 bases from J, the gap between germline ends came to 5 bases. Germline V gene sequence: CDR1 SGHAT, CDR2 FQNNGV. This CDR3 spans 11 amino acids. The entire variable domain, with the rest obtained from reference TRBV11-2 and TRBJ2-7, is as follows: EAGVAQSPRYKIIEKRQSVAFWCNPISGHATLYWYQQILGQGPKLLIQFQNNGVVDDSQLPKDRFSAERLKGVDSTLKIQPAKLEDSAVYLCASSLVSEQYFGPGTRLTVT.

This chain links TRBV3-1 (or the pseudogene TRBV3-2) with TRBJ1-4; no clear D. Germline V gene sequence: CDR1 LGHDT, CDR2 YNNKEL (reference sequence). The CDR3 totals 15 residues. With 2 bases removed from V and 10 bases from J, the gap between germline ends came to 17 bases. The CDR3 nucleotides are TGTGCCAGCAGCCAATTCGGGGAAATAGAGCGAAAACTGTTTTTT. Amino acids: CASSQFGEIERKLFF.

The V and J genes are TRBV27 and TRBJ2-1; TRBD1 is a possible D gene (7 bases). Germline CDR1 and CDR2: MNHEY and SMNVEV (reference sequence). The CDR3 runs to 15 residues. Trimming cost V 5 bases and J 5 bases, with 16 bases left between them. CDR3 nucleotides: TGTGCCAGCAGTGTCCGCGGGACAGTTAACAATGAGCAGTTCTTC. Encoded protein: CASSVRGTVNNEQFF.

The chain carries TRBV4-1 and TRBJ2-3; 8 nucleotides match TRBD1. The CDR3 loop spans 18 amino acids. Germline V CDR1 and CDR2: MGHRA, YSYEKL. Losses at the gene ends were 7 bases for V and 1 base for J; bases not matched to a gene: 16. CDR3 in amino acids: CASTGERAGGRGTDTQYF. In nucleotides, the CDR3 is TGCGCCAGCACGGGGGAGAGGGCAGGGGGCCGAGGCACAGATACGCAGTATTTT.

The J gene is TRBJ1-3, the V gene TRBV11-2; 7 nucleotides agree with TRBD1. J gave up 2 bases and V 1 base, and 5 bases lay outside the gene matches. The CDR3 is 16 residues long. Germline CDR1 and CDR2: SGHAT and FQNNGV. The CDR3 spells CASSLVLGTAGNTIYF. CDR3 sequence (DNA): TGTGCCAGCAGCTTAGTACTAGGGACAGCTGGAAACACCATATATTTT.